The sample holds a few counts of the clone carrying this TCR beta chain. This sample is drawn from a study of human T cells and chemical hapten exposure. On the study more broadly: Scalp application of diphenylcyclopropenone was performed weekly in patients across the entire approximately 24-week study.

The CDR3 loop spans 13 amino acids. CDR1 is SNHLY, CDR2 FYNNEI, per germline. Trimming stripped 3 bases from V and 4 bases from J, with 6 bases between. The time point is: pre-sensitization, week 0. Treatment specified: therapeutic diphenylcyclopropenone sensitization with weekly scalp DPC. TCRdb reprocessed the RACE reads via MiXCR and lists one record per CDR3 protein. The sample holds about 51,000 distinct CDR3 sequences; 9.4% are singletons and the top ten take 14% to 15%. The chain combines TRBV2 with TRBJ2-2; unclear D gene. The sample consisted of whole blood, taken in connection with sensitization to the hapten diphenylcyclopropenone (DPC). This TCR was sampled from a woman between 40 and 50 years old with alopecia areata. Some clones in this sample may be carry-over from other donors' samples. As DNA, the CDR3 is TGTGCCAGCAGTGAGGGCAGCACCGGGGAGCTGTTTTTT. It translates to CASSEGSTGELFF.